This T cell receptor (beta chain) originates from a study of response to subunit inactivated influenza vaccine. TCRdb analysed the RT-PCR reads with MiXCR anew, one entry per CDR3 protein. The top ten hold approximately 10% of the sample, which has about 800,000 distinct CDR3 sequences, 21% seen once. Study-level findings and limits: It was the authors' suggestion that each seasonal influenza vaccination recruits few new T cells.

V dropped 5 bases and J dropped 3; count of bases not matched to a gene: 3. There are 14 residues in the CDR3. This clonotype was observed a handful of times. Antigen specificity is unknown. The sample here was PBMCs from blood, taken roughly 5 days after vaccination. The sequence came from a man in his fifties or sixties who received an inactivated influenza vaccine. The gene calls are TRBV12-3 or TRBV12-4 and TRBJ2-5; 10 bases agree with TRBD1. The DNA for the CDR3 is TGTGCCAGCAGTACGACAGGGGGCGAAGAGACCCAGTACTTC. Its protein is CASSTTGGEETQYF.